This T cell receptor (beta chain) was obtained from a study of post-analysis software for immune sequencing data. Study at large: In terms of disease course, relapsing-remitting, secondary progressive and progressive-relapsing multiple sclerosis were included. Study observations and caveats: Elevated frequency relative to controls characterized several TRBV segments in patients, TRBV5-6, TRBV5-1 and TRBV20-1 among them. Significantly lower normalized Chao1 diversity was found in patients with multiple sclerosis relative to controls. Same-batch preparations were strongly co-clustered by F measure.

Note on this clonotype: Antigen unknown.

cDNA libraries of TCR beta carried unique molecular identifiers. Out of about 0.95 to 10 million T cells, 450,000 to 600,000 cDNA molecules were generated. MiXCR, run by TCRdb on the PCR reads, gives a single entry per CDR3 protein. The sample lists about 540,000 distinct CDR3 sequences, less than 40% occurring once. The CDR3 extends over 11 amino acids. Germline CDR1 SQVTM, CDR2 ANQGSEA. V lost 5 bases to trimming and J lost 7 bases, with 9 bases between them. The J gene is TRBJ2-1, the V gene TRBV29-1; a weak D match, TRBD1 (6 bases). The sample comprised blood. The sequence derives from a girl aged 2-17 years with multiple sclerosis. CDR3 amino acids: CSVLQGNEQFF. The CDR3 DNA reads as TGCAGCGTTTTACAGGGTAATGAGCAGTTCTTC.